This TCR beta chain was captured in a study of blood T cells in healthy people across ages. This clonotype appeared a few times. Its antigen is still unknown. The study's findings and limits: Possibly confounding the expanded clonotype changes was the fact that donor CMV status was unknown.

Each sample yielded at least 5 micrograms of PBMC total RNA. The V end was cut by 0 bases, the J end by 1 base, with 7 bases between. Germline V CDR1 and CDR2: SGHRS, YFSETQ. The CDR3 extends over 14 amino acids. Primed by a sample-barcoded 5' primer and a J-beta primer mix, a second PCR proceeded for 7 to 11 cycles. Through a template-switch adaptor with 12 random nucleotides, each cDNA molecule received a tag. TCRdb redid the calling of the 5' RACE reads with MiXCR, one entry per CDR3 protein. Of about 930,000 distinct CDR3 sequences in the sample, 25% to 30% were seen once. Separately, the same data were catalogued under a study of T cells of mothers and their children.

The sequenced material came from blood. V gene TRBV5-1 combines with J gene TRBJ1-1; D remains ambiguous. This clonotype was sampled from a woman in her forties in good health. The CDR3 DNA is TGCGCCAGCAGCTTGGATGGCCCGAACACTGAAGCTTTCTTT. Protein: CASSLDGPNTEAFF.